This TCR beta chain came from a study of identical twins. Study-level results: When twins shared out-of-frame alpha sequences, those sequences had excess low generation probability.

This clonotype came up a few times. The antigen is undetermined. The CDR3 covers 13 residues. Per germline, CDR1 PRHDT and CDR2 FYEKMQ (reference sequence). The V gene lost 5 bases and the J gene lost 3 bases, with 10 bases spanning the gap. TCRdb recomputed calls from the 5' RACE reads with MiXCR, one row per CDR3 protein. The repertoire holds hundreds of thousands of distinct CDR3 sequences, with around an eighth as singletons. The data were also submitted as part of a second study, on yellow fever vaccine responses in identical twins.

The chain carries TRBV13 and TRBJ1-1; D is undetermined. Sequencing was carried out using CD8+ T cells sorted from blood. The TCR originated in a woman under 30 in good health. The CDR3 region is CASSPNGDTEAFF. CDR3 bases: TGTGCCAGCAGCCCGAATGGCGACACTGAAGCTTTCTTT. Looking up the rest from reference TRBV13 and TRBJ1-1 gives the full variable domain: AAGVIQSPRHLIKEKRETATLKCYPIPRHDTVYWYQQGPGQDPQFLISFYEKMQSDKGSIPDRFSAQQFSDYHSELNMSSLELGDSALYFCASSPNGDTEAFFGQGTRLTVV.